The entry that follows covers one T cell receptor (beta chain) sequence. The data were taken from a study of cytomegalovirus exposure and HLA in healthy donors. V dropped 5 bases and J dropped 0; count of bases not matched to a gene: 6. Germline V gene sequence: CDR1 SEHNR, CDR2 FQNEAQ (reference sequence). CDR3 length equals 16 residues. The PCR used 60 Vbeta and 13 Jbeta primers. Profiled with immunoSEQ multiplex PCR; TCRdb holds only in-frame clones, not every one. The sample carries about 150,000 clones, around 80% recorded once. Healthy donors of bone marrow made up the group. The sequence was obtained from a man aged 35 to 55 in good health and CMV-seropositive. What was sequenced was PBMCs. V gene TRBV7-9 combines with J gene TRBJ2-3; 9 nucleotides match TRBD2. CDR3 nucleotides: TGTGCCAGCAGCGCGCGACTAGCGGAGAGCACAGATACGCAGTATTTT. The encoded protein is CASSARLAESTDTQYF.